This T cell receptor (beta chain) was captured in a study of T cells in women clearing cervical HPV infection. About the research overall: Donors had HPV16-related CIN3 or worse; 2 had invasive cancer.

Assay used: immunoSEQ multiplex PCR; TCRdb lists only in-frame clones, some missing. Here the sample table reports more than 25,000 clones. The sequenced sample consisted of blood buffy coat. The receptor was derived from a woman aged 18 to 75 with a cervical HPV16 infection that either progressed to CIN3+ or cleared (not recorded which).

The DNA read from the CDR3 is TGTGCCAGCAGCTTAGCTACAGGGTGGGAGACG. This translates into CASSLATGWET. The full CDR3 is CASSLATGWETQYF. The chain uses TRBV7-2 and TRBJ2-3, with a possible D match to TRBD1 (6 bases). With the read ending 3 residues before the CDR3 end, the germline J gene is used to fill in that end. The CDR3 length is 14 residues. Germline loops: CDR1 SGHTA, CDR2 FQGNSA.